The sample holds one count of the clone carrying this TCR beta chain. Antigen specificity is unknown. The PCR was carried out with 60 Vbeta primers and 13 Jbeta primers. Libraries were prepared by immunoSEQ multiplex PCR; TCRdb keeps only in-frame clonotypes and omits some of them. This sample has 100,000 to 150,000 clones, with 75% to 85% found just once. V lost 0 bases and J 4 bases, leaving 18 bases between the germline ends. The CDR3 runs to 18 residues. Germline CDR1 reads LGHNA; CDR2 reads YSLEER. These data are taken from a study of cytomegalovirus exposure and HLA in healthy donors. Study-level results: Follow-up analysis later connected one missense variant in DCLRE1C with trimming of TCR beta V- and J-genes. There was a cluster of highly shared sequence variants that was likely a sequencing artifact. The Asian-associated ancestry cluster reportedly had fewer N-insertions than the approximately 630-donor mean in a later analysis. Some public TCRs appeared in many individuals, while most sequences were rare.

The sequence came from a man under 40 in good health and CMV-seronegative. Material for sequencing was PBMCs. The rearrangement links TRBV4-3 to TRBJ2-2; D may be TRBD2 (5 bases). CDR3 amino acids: CASSQEAVTPLPTGELFF. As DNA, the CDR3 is TGCGCCAGCAGCCAAGAAGCGGTAACCCCACTGCCCACCGGGGAGCTGTTTTTT.